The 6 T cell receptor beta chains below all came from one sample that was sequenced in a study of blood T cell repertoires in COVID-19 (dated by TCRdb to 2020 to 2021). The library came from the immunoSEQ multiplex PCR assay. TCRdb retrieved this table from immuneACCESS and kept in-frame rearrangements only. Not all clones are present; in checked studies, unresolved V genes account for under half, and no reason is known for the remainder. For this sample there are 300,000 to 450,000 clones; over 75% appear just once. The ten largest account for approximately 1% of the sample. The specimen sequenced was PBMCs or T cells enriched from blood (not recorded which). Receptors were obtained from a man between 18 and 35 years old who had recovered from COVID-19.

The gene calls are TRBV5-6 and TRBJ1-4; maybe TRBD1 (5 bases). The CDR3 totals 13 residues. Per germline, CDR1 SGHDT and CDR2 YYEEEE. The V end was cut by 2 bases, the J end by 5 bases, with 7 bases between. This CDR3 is CASSFRQNEKLFF. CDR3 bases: TGTGCCAGCAGCTTCCGACAGAATGAAAAACTGTTTTTT.

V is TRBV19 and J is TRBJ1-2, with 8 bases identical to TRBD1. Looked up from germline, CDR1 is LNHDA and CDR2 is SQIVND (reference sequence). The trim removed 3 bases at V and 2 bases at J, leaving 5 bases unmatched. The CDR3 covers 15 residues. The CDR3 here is CASSIAQGENYGYTF. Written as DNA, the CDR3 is TGTGCCAGTAGTATTGCACAGGGGGAGAACTATGGCTACACCTTC. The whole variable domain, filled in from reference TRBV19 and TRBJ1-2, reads DGGITQSPKYLFRKEGQNVTLSCEQNLNHDAMYWYRQDPGQGLRLIYYSQIVNDFQKGDIAEGYSVSREKKESFPLTVTSAQKNPTAFYLCASSIAQGENYGYTFGSGTRLTVV.

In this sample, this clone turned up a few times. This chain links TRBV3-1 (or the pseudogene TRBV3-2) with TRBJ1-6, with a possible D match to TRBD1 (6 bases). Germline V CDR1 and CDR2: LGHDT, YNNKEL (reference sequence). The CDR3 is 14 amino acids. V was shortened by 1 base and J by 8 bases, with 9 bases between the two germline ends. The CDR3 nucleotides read TGTGCCAGCAGCCAAGCCCAGGGGTATTCACCCCTCCACTTT. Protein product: CASSQAQGYSPLHF.

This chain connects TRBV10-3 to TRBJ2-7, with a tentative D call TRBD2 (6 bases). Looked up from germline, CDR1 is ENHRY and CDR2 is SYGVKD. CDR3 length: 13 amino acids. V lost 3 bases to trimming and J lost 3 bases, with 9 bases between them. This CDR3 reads CAISDAGNYEQYF. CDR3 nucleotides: TGTGCCATCAGTGACGCGGGGAACTACGAGCAGTACTTC.

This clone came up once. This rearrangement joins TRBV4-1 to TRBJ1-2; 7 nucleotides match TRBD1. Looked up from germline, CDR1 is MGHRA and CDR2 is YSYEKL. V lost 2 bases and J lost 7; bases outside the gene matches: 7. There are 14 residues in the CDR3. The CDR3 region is CASSQLGQSAGYTF. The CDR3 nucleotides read TGCGCCAGCAGCCAATTGGGACAGAGCGCTGGCTACACCTTC.

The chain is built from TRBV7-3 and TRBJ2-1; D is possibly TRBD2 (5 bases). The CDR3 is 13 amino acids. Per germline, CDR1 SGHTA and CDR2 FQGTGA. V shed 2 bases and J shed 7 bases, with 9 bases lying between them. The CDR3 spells CASSLGGRNEQFF. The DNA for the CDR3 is TGTGCCAGCAGCTTAGGAGGTCGGAATGAGCAGTTCTTC.